This TCR beta chain appears in the sequencing data of a study of technical replicates of blood from several donors. Repertoires were generated with immunoSEQ multiplex PCR, while TCRdb's copy carries only in-frame clones and drops some. In the table there are approximately 81,000 clones, almost 96% of which are singletons. V shed 2 bases and J shed 5 bases, with 9 bases lying between them. Germline V gives CDR1 MDHEN, CDR2 SYDVKM. The CDR3 totals 13 residues. Specimen: T cells isolated from PBMCs. This chain uses TRBV28 with TRBJ1-1; D is ambiguous. The source is a human donor in good health. CDR3 residues: CASSLTGYTEAFF. CDR3 coding DNA: TGTGCCAGCAGTTTAACGGGGTATACTGAAGCTTTCTTT.